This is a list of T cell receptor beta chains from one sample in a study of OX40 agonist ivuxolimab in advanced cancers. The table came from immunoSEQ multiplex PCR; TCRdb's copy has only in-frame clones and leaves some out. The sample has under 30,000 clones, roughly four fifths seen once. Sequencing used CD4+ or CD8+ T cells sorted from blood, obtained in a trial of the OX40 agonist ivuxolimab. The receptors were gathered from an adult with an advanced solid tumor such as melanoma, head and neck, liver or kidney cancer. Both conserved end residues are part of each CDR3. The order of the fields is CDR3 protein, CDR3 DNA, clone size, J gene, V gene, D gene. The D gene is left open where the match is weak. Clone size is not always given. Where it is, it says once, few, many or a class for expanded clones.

CDR3: CASSTYVPTTDTQYF
DNA: TGTGCCAGCAGCACCTACGTCCCCACCACAGATACGCAGTATTTT
size: NA
J: TRBJ2-3
V: TRBV6-5
D: NA

CDR3: CASSLRQGGTGELFF
DNA: TGTGCCAGCAGTTTGCGACAGGGGGGCACCGGGGAGCTGTTTTTT
size: NA
J: TRBJ2-2
V: TRBV6-6
D: TRBD1

CDR3: CASSSRPQGSYNEQFF
DNA: TGTGCCAGTAGTTCCAGACCCCAGGGCTCCTACAATGAGCAGTTCTTC
size: NA
J: TRBJ2-1
V: TRBV19
D: NA

CDR3: CASSLVLGQGISYEQYF
DNA: TGTGCCAGCAGCTTAGTCTTGGGACAGGGGATCTCGTACGAGCAGTACTTC
size: NA
J: TRBJ2-7
V: TRBV7-9
D: TRBD1

CDR3: CASSQDPRANTEAFF
DNA: TGCGCCAGCAGCCAAGATCCCAGGGCTAACACTGAAGCTTTCTTT
size: NA
J: TRBJ1-1
V: TRBV4-3
D: NA

CDR3: CASSPSGQGKNEQFF
DNA: TGTGCCAGCAGCCCCTCGGGACAGGGGAAGAATGAGCAGTTCTTC
size: NA
J: TRBJ2-1
V: TRBV7-6
D: TRBD1

CDR3: CASSQAGSGNEKLFF
DNA: TGCGCCAGCAGCCAAGCCGGGTCAGGGAATGAAAAACTGTTTTTT
size: NA
J: TRBJ1-4
V: TRBV4-3
D: NA

CDR3: CASSLGWGDPYEQYF
DNA: TGTGCCAGCAGCTTAGGATGGGGGGATCCCTACGAGCAGTACTTC
size: few
J: TRBJ2-7
V: TRBV11-3
D: NA

CDR3: CASRNTGSGEQFF
DNA: TGTGCCAGCAGAAATACAGGGTCGGGCGAGCAGTTCTTC
size: NA
J: TRBJ2-1
V: TRBV6-5
D: NA

CDR3: CASSYRGGKTGELFF
DNA: TGTGCCAGCAGCTACCGCGGGGGCAAAACCGGGGAGCTGTTTTTT
size: NA
J: TRBJ2-2
V: TRBV9
D: NA

CDR3: CAGGLNQPQHF
DNA: TGTGCCGGGGGGCTCAATCAGCCCCAGCATTTT
size: NA
J: TRBJ1-5
V: TRBV6-5
D: NA

CDR3: CAWSGDNYGYTF
DNA: TGTGCCTGGAGTGGGGACAACTATGGCTACACCTTC
size: NA
J: TRBJ1-2
V: TRBV30
D: NA

CDR3: CASSTRDASYEQYF
DNA: TGTGCCAGCAGCACCCGGGACGCCTCCTACGAGCAGTACTTC
size: NA
J: TRBJ2-7
V: TRBV11-1
D: NA

CDR3: CASSLADGGAVEKLFF
DNA: TGTGCCAGCAGCTTGGCCGATGGGGGTGCAGTTGAAAAACTGTTTTTT
size: NA
J: TRBJ1-4
V: TRBV5-4
D: NA

CDR3: CASSYRDRGFYGYTF
DNA: TGTGCCAGCAGTTACCGGGACAGGGGTTTCTATGGCTACACCTTC
size: NA
J: TRBJ1-2
V: TRBV6-6
D: TRBD1

CDR3: CASSLRTGREQYF
DNA: TGTGCCAGCAGCTTGCGGACAGGGAGAGAGCAGTACTTC
size: NA
J: TRBJ2-7
V: TRBV7-8
D: TRBD1

CDR3: CASSTEAAISGNTIYF
DNA: TGTGCCAGCAGCACGGAGGCCGCCATCTCTGGAAACACCATATATTTT
size: NA
J: TRBJ1-3
V: TRBV21-1
D: NA

CDR3: CASSQSRQGAYEQYF
DNA: TGCGCCAGCAGCCAAAGTCGACAGGGTGCCTACGAGCAGTACTTC
size: NA
J: TRBJ2-7
V: TRBV4-3
D: TRBD1

CDR3: CASSRGTEQETQYF
DNA: TGTGCCAGCAGCCGCGGGACAGAACAAGAGACCCAGTACTTC
size: NA
J: TRBJ2-5
V: TRBV27
D: NA

CDR3: CASSGSGVSTDTQYF
DNA: TGTGCCAGCAGCGGAAGCGGGGTTAGCACAGATACGCAGTATTTT
size: NA
J: TRBJ2-3
V: TRBV7-3
D: TRBD2

CDR3: CASSDRGFFPLGYTF
DNA: TGTGCCAGCAGTGACAGGGGGTTCTTCCCCCTTGGCTACACCTTC
size: NA
J: TRBJ1-2
V: TRBV6-1
D: TRBD1

CDR3: CASSGADQPQHF
DNA: TGTGCCAGCAGCGGAGCGGATCAGCCCCAGCATTTT
size: few
J: TRBJ1-5
V: TRBV6-5
D: NA

CDR3: CASSLALAGVTYNEQFF
DNA: TGTGCCAGCAGCTTGGCCCTAGCGGGGGTGACCTACAATGAGCAGTTCTTC
size: NA
J: TRBJ2-1
V: TRBV5-6
D: TRBD2

CDR3: CASSLASGGPAYNEQFF
DNA: TGTGCCAGCAGCTTAGCAAGTGGGGGGCCCGCCTACAATGAGCAGTTCTTC
size: NA
J: TRBJ2-1
V: TRBV7-6
D: NA

CDR3: CAITNGGITKYEQYF
DNA: TGTGCCATAACGAACGGGGGGATCACGAAGTACGAGCAGTACTTC
size: NA
J: TRBJ2-7
V: TRBV10-3
D: TRBD2

CDR3: CASRWDRAYEQYF
DNA: TGTGCCAGCAGATGGGACAGAGCCTACGAGCAGTACTTC
size: NA
J: TRBJ2-7
V: TRBV11-2
D: TRBD1

CDR3: CATSSGQGANYGYTF
DNA: TGTGCCACCAGCAGCGGACAGGGGGCAAACTATGGCTACACCTTC
size: NA
J: TRBJ1-2
V: TRBV15
D: TRBD1

CDR3: CASSLDVRTSAGELFF
DNA: TGTGCCAGCAGCTTAGATGTTAGGACGTCGGCCGGGGAGCTGTTTTTT
size: NA
J: TRBJ2-2
V: TRBV7-6
D: NA